The 5 T cell receptor beta chains listed next were all sequenced from one sample in a study of blood T cell repertoires in COVID-19. The data were produced by immunoSEQ multiplex PCR, yet TCRdb's version contains in-frame clones alone and is incomplete. The sample holds fewer than 250,000 clones, 70% to 90% seen once. The sample comprised peripheral blood. All receptors derive from a young man with acute or convalescent COVID-19.

The rearrangement joins TRBV7-8 to TRBJ2-1; TRBD2 aligns across 11 bases. The CDR3 extends over 16 amino acids. The germline V gene has CDR1 SGHVS and CDR2 FQNEAQ. After removal of 0 bases from V and 3 bases from J, the junction contained 1 base not matched to a gene. This chain's CDR3 is CASSLALAGGYNEQFF. The CDR3 DNA follows: TGTGCCAGCAGCTTAGCTCTAGCGGGGGGCTACAATGAGCAGTTCTTC. The full variable domain, rest sourced from reference TRBV7-8 and TRBJ2-1, is GAGVSQSPRYKVAKRGQDVALRCDPISGHVSLFWYQQALGQGPEFLTYFQNEAQLDKSGLPSDRFFAERPEGSVSTLKIQRTQQEDSAVYLCASSLALAGGYNEQFFGPGTRLTVL.

The V gene is TRBV28, the J gene TRBJ1-6; TRBD1 agrees at 7 bases. The CDR3 totals 15 residues. Germline values: CDR1 MDHEN, CDR2 SYDVKM. Trimming cost V 4 bases and J 7 bases; bases outside gene matches: 7. The CDR3 is CASSSSGGDNSPLHF. The DNA for the CDR3 is TGTGCCAGCAGTTCCTCAGGGGGTGACAATTCACCCCTCCACTTT.

This rearrangement joins TRBV4-1 to TRBJ2-7; 12 bases are a match to TRBD1. Germline-derived CDR1 and CDR2 are MGHRA and YSYEKL. J was trimmed by 7 bases and V by 4 bases; bases with no gene match: 11. The CDR3 length is 16 residues. CDR3 nucleotides: TGCGCCAGCAGCCTATCCCCGGGACAGGGGGCGCGGGAGCAGTACTTC. This encodes CASSLSPGQGAREQYF.

The V and J genes are TRBV28 and TRBJ1-4; the D gene is possibly TRBD1 (5 bases). The V gene's germline CDR1 is MDHEN and CDR2 SYDVKM. CDR3 length: 16 amino acids. Between the trimmed V and J ends, which lost 8 bases and 0 bases, there was a span of 16 bases. In nucleotides, the CDR3 is TGTGCCAGCCTACCGGGAGGGACGGCAACTAATGAAAAACTGTTTTTT. Translated: CASLPGGTATNEKLFF.

The chain employs TRBV27 and TRBJ1-5; 8 nucleotides agree with TRBD1. V was clipped by 8 bases and J by 6 bases; unmatched bases: 3. Germline V CDR1 and CDR2: MNHEY, SMNVEV (reference sequence). The CDR3 is 12 residues long. CDR3 amino acids: CASGQGLQPQHF. The CDR3 bases are TGTGCCAGCGGACAGGGTCTTCAGCCCCAGCATTTT.